This T cell receptor beta chain appears in the sequencing data of a study of shared clonotypes between healthy human individuals. Turning to the study itself: Per donor, CD8 memory used one plate, CD8 naive used two, CD4 memory used three and CD4 naive used three. Study results and caveats: Clonotypes not shared had lower generation probabilities than those common to all four donors.

Investigators spread the genomic DNA of each subset evenly over several immunoSEQ plates. The protocol was immunoSEQ multiplex PCR, while the TCRdb copy is restricted to in-frame clones and leaves out a portion. The sample shows a few million clones, just over 90% of them seen only once. This CDR3 contains 13 residues. V lost 6 bases, J lost 0 bases, and 6 bases lay in between. Germline CDR1 MNHEY, CDR2 SMNVEV (reference sequence). In the case of this clone: As yet, its antigen is unknown.

This receptor was identified in a man aged 18 to 29 in good health. Some clones in this sample may be carry-over from other donors' samples. The chain joins TRBV27 to TRBJ2-4, with a possible D match to TRBD1 (5 bases). The specimen was naive CD4+ T cells from PBMCs. Subset given: CD45RA+ positively selected. In DNA, the CDR3 is TGTGCCAGCAGGGGGCTAGCCAAAAACATTCAGTACTTC. It specifies CASRGLAKNIQYF.